The rows below give T cell receptor beta chains drawn from one sample of a study of cytomegalovirus exposure and HLA in healthy donors. TCRdb's table, derived via immunoSEQ multiplex PCR, lists solely in-frame clones and lacks some. The table includes about 160,000 clones, around 76% detected once. The sequenced sample was PBMCs. Receptors were obtained from a man between 40 and 49 years old in good health and CMV-seropositive. CDR3s include the opening cysteine and the closing phenylalanine or tryptophan. The D gene is left open where the match is weak. Some rows have no size entry. The others give once, few or many, or a class for an expanded clone.

j_gene: TRBJ2-7
v_gene: TRBV5-6
d_gene: -
abundance: -
CDR3aa: CASSLEQGKSYEQYF
CDR3nt: TGTGCCAGCAGCTTGGAACAGGGTAAGTCCTACGAGCAGTACTTC

j_gene: TRBJ2-3
v_gene: TRBV7-9
d_gene: -
abundance: -
CDR3aa: CASSLGAGERNTQYF
CDR3nt: TGTGCCAGCAGCTTAGGGGCAGGGGAACGGAATACGCAGTATTTT

j_gene: TRBJ2-6
v_gene: TRBV14
d_gene: -
abundance: -
CDR3aa: CASSRSSGANVLTF
CDR3nt: TGTGCCAGCAGCCGTAGCTCTGGGGCCAACGTCCTGACTTTC

j_gene: TRBJ1-1
v_gene: TRBV5-8
d_gene: TRBD1
abundance: -
CDR3aa: CASRDRVNTEAFF
CDR3nt: TGTGCCAGCCGGGACAGGGTGAACACTGAAGCTTTCTTT

j_gene: TRBJ2-2
v_gene: TRBV27
d_gene: -
abundance: -
CDR3aa: CASSSRRGGELFF
CDR3nt: TGTGCCAGCAGTTCAAGGCGCGGCGGGGAGCTGTTTTTT

j_gene: TRBJ1-2
v_gene: TRBV5-1
d_gene: -
abundance: few
CDR3aa: CASQGAESNYGYTF
CDR3nt: TGCGCCAGCCAAGGGGCGGAATCTAACTATGGCTACACCTTC

j_gene: TRBJ2-2
v_gene: TRBV19
d_gene: -
abundance: few
CDR3aa: CASSIVRGGNTGELFF
CDR3nt: TGTGCCAGTAGTATTGTAAGGGGGGGGAACACCGGGGAGCTGTTTTTT

j_gene: TRBJ2-3
v_gene: TRBV4-1
d_gene: TRBD1
abundance: few
CDR3aa: CASSQAGQGHTDTQYF
CDR3nt: TGCGCCAGCAGCCAAGCGGGACAGGGACACACAGATACGCAGTATTTT

j_gene: TRBJ2-7
v_gene: TRBV9
d_gene: -
abundance: once
CDR3aa: CASSVGGGSTYEQYF
CDR3nt: TGTGCCAGCAGCGTAGGGGGAGGCAGTACCTACGAGCAGTACTTC

j_gene: TRBJ1-1
v_gene: TRBV7-9
d_gene: -
abundance: -
CDR3aa: CASRNIQSTEAFF
CDR3nt: TGTGCCAGCAGAAACATACAGAGCACTGAAGCTTTCTTT

j_gene: TRBJ1-1
v_gene: TRBV7-2
d_gene: -
abundance: once
CDR3aa: CASSQAGRSEAFF
CDR3nt: TGTGCCAGCAGCCAGGCGGGCCGTTCAGAAGCTTTCTTT

j_gene: TRBJ2-1
v_gene: TRBV25-1
d_gene: TRBD2
abundance: -
CDR3aa: CASSDQAGGSNEQFF
CDR3nt: TGTGCCAGCAGTGATCAAGCGGGGGGGAGTAATGAGCAGTTCTTC